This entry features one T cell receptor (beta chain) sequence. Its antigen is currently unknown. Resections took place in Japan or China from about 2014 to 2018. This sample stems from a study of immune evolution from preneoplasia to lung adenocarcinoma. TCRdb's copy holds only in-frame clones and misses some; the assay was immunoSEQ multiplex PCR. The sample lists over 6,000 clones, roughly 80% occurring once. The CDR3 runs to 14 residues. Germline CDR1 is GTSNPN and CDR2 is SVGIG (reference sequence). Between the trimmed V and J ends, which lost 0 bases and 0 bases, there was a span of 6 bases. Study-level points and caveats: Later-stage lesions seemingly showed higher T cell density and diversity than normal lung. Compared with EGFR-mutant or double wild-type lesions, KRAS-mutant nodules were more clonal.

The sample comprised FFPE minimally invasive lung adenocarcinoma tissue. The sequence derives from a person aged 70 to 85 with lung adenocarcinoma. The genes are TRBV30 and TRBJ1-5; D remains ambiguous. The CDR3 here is CAWSVGYSNQPQHF. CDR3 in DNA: TGTGCCTGGAGTGTAGGGTATAGCAATCAGCCCCAGCATTTT.